Presented here are 2 T cell receptor beta chains from one specimen sequenced in a study of technical replicates of blood from four donors. Data came from immunoSEQ multiplex PCR; TCRdb stores just in-frame clones and leaves some out. This table holds about 80,000 clones, around 94% found once. Sequencing used T cells isolated from PBMCs. The origin of the receptors is a human donor in good health.

The CDR3 nucleotides read TGTGCCAGCAGCTTGGGCTGGACCGGGGTTTTGGAGGGAGCTTTCTTT. This sequence encodes CASSLGWTGVLEGAFF. The chain recombines TRBV13 with TRBJ1-1; D call uncertain. V was pared by 3 bases and J by 10 bases, with 24 bases between. This CDR3 contains 16 residues. The germline gives CDR1 PRHDT, CDR2 FYEKMQ (reference sequence). Filled out from reference TRBV13 and TRBJ1-1, the complete variable domain reads AAGVIQSPRHLIKEKRETATLKCYPIPRHDTVYWYQQGPGQDPQFLISFYEKMQSDKGSIPDRFSAQQFSDYHSELNMSSLELGDSALYFCASSLGWTGVLEGAFFGQGTRLTVV.

This chain connects TRBV11-3 to TRBJ2-1, with 7 bases matching TRBD2. Per germline, CDR1 SGHNT and CDR2 YENEEA. The CDR3 has 14 amino acids. The V segment lost 5 bases and the J segment 9 bases; nucleotides outside the gene matches: 10. CDR3 protein: CASSPAGVESEQFF. CDR3 bases: TGTGCCAGCAGCCCGGCGGGGGTGGAGTCTGAGCAGTTCTTC.